This record looks at one T cell receptor (beta chain) sequence and its context. Grouping used clinical history reported by participants in a survey and questionnaire. These data belong to a study of blood T cell repertoires in COVID-19. Study-wide context: Samples taken during acute and convalescent COVID-19 were collected in the United States, Italy and Spain. The cDNA or gDNA used as material had been derived from T cells, B-cell-depleted T cells, or PBMCs.

The repertoire was sequenced with immunoSEQ multiplex PCR; TCRdb's copy has only in-frame clones and lacks some. The repertoire holds approximately 200,000 clones, with 86% as singletons. The CDR3 covers 15 residues. After removal of 1 base from V and 6 bases from J, the junction contained 8 bases not matched to a gene. The germline V gene has CDR1 GTSNPN and CDR2 SVGIG (reference sequence). This chain joins TRBV30 and TRBJ2-1, with 8 bases fitting TRBD2. This TCR derives from a woman in her 30s who had recovered from COVID-19. Sequencing was done on a sample of PBMCs or T cells enriched from blood (not recorded which). The DNA for the CDR3 is TGTGCCTGGAGTGGCGGGGCGGGAGGAGGCAATGAGCAGTTCTTC. As protein: CAWSGGAGGGNEQFF.